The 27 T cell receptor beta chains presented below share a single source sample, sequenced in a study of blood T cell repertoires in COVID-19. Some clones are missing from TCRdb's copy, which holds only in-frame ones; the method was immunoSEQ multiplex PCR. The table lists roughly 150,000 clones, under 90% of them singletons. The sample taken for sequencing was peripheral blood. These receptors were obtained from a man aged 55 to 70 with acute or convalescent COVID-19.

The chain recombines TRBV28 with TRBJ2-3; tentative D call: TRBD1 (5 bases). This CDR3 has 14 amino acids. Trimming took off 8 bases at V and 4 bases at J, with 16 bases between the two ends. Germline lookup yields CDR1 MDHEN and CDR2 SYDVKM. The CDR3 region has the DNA TGTGCCAGCTGGGGCCAGGGAAGGCCAGATACGCAGTATTTT. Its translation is CASWGQGRPDTQYF.

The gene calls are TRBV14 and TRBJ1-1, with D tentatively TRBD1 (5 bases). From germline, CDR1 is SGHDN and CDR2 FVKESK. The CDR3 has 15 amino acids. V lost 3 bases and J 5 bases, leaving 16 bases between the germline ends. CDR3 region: CASSQWTGGRTEAFF. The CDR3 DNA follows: TGTGCCAGCAGCCAGTGGACGGGGGGGAGGACTGAAGCTTTCTTT. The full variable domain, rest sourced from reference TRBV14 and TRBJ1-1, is EAGVTQFPSHSVIEKGQTVTLRCDPISGHDNLYWYRRVMGKEIKFLLHFVKESKQDESGMPNNRFLAERTGGTYSTLKVQPAELEDSGVYFCASSQWTGGRTEAFFGQGTRLTVV.

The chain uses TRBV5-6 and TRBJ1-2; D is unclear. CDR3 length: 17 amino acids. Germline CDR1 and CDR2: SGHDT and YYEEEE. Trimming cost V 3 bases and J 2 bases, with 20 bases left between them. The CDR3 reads CASSYYTLQRGNYGYTF. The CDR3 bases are TGTGCCAGCAGCTACTATACCCTACAGCGAGGGAACTATGGCTACACCTTC.

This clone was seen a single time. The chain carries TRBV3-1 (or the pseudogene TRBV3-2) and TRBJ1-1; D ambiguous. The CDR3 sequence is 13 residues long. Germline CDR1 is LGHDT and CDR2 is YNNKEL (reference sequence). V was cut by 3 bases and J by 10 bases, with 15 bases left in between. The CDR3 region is CASSHSAAAGAFF. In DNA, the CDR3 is TGTGCCAGCAGCCACTCGGCCGCCGCGGGAGCTTTCTTT.

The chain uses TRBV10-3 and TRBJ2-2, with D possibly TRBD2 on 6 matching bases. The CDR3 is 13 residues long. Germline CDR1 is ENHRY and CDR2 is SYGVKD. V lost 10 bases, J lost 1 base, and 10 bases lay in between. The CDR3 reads CATLAENTGELFF. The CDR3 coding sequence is TGTGCCACCTTAGCGGAGAACACCGGGGAGCTGTTTTTT.

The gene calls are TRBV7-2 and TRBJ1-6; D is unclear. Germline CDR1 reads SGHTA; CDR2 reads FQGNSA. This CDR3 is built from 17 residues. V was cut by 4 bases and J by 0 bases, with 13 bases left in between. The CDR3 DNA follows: TGTGCCAGCAGCTCCCCCCCAGGCAGCTCCTATAATTCACCCCTCCACTTT. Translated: CASSSPPGSSYNSPLHF.

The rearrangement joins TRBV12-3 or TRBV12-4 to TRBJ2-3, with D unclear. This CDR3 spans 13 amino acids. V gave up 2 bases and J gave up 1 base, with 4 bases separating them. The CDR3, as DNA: TGTGCCAGCAGTTTATCTGGCACAGATACGCAGTATTTT. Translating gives CASSLSGTDTQYF.

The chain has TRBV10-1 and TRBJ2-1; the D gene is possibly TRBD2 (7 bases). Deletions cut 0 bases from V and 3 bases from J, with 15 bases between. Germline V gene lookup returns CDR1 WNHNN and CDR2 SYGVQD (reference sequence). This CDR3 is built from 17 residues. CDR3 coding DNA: TGCGCCAGCAGTGAGTCGGAGGGGGGGAGGATCTACAATGAGCAGTTCTTC. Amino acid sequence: CASSESEGGRIYNEQFF.

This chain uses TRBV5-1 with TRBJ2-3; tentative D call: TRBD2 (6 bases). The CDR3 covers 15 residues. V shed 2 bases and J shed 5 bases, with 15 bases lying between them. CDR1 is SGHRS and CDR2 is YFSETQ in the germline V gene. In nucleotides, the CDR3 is TGCGCCAGCAGCTTATCGGGAGTGAGGAGAGATACGCAGTATTTT. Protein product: CASSLSGVRRDTQYF.

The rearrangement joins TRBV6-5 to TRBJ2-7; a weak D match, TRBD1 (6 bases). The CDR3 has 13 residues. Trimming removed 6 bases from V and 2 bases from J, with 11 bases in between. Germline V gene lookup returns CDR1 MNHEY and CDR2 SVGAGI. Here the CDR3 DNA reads TGTGCCAGCAGACGAGACAGGACCTACGAGCAGTACTTC. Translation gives CASRRDRTYEQYF.

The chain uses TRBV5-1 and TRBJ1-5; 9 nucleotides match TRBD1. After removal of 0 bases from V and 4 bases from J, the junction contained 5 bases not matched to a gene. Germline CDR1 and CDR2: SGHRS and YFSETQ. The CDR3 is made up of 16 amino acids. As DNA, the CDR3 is TGCGCCAGCAGCTTGGCCCCGACAGGGGGGAATCAGCCCCAGCATTTT. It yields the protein CASSLAPTGGNQPQHF.

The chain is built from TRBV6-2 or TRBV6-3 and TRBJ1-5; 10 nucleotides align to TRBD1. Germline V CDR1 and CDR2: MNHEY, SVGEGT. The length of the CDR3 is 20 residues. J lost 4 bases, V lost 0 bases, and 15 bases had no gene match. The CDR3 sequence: CASSYSRDRGVYVGNQPQHF. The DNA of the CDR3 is TGTGCCAGCAGTTACTCAAGGGACAGGGGAGTTTATGTAGGAAATCAGCCCCAGCATTTT.

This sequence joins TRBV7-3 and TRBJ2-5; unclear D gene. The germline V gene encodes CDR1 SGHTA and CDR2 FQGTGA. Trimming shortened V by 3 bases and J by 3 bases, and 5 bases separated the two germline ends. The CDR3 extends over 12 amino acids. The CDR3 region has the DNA TGTGCCAGCAGCTTGGGCAAAGAGACCCAGTACTTC. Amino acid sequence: CASSLGKETQYF.

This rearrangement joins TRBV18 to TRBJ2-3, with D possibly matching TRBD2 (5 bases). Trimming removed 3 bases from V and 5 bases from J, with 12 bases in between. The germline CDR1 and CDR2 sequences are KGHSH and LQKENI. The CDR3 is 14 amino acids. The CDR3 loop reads CASSPATREDTQYF. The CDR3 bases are TGTGCCAGCTCACCGGCCACTCGGGAAGATACGCAGTATTTT.

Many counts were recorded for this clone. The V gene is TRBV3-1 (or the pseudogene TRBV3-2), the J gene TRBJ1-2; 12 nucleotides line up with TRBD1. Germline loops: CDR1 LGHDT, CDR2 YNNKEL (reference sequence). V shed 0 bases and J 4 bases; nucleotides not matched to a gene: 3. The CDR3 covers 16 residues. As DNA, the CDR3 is TGTGCCAGCAGCCAAGACGGGGACAGGGGGCCCTATGGCTACACCTTC. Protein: CASSQDGDRGPYGYTF.

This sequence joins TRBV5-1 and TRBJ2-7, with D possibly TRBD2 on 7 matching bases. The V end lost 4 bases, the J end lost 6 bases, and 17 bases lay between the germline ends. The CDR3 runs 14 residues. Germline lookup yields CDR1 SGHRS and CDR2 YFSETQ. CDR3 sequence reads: CASSRGGREIEQYF. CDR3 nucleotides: TGCGCCAGCAGCCGCGGGGGCCGGGAGATCGAGCAGTACTTC.

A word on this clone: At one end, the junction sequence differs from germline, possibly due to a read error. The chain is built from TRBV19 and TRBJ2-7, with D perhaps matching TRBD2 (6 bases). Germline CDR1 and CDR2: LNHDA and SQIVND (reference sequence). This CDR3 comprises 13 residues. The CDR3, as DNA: TGTGCCAGTAGTACGGGGCAGGTCGGGAGATTGAGCTTC. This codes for CASSTGQVGRLSF.

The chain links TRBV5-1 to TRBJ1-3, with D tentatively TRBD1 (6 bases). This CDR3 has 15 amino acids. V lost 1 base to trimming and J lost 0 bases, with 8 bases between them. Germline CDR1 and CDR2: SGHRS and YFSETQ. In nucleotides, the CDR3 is TGCGCCAGCAGCTTGCAGGGGTCCTCTGGAAACACCATATATTTT. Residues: CASSLQGSSGNTIYF.

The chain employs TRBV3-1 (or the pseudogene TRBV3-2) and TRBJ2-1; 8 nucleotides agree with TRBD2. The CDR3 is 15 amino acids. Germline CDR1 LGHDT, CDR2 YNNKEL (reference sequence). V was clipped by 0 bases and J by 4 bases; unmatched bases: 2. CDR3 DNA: TGTGCCAGCAGCCAAGAACCGGGGGGGTACAATGAGCAGTTCTTC. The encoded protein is CASSQEPGGYNEQFF.

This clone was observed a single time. The CDR3: CASSQDPGRTEQFF. The CDR3 coding sequence is TGCGCCAGCAGCCAAGATCCCGGGAGGACTGAGCAGTTCTTC. V and J are TRBV4-1 and TRBJ2-1; 7 nucleotides line up with TRBD2. Trimming cost V 0 bases and J 9 bases; bases outside gene matches: 5. Germline-derived CDR1 and CDR2 are MGHRA and YSYEKL. This CDR3 comprises 14 residues.

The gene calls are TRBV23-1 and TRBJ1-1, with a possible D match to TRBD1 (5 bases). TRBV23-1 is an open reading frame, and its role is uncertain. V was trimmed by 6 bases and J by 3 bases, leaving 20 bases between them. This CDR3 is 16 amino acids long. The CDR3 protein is CASRGPGQGGDTEAFF. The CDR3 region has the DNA TGCGCCAGCAGAGGTCCAGGGCAAGGAGGGGACACTGAAGCTTTCTTT.

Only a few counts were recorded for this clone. The CDR3 region has the DNA TGTGCCAGCAGCCCCCTCCGGGGCTACACCTTC. This encodes CASSPLRGYTF. The rearrangement links TRBV28 to TRBJ1-2; D ambiguous. Germline V gives CDR1 MDHEN, CDR2 SYDVKM. This CDR3 comprises 11 residues. V was cut by 6 bases and J by 8 bases, with 10 bases left in between.

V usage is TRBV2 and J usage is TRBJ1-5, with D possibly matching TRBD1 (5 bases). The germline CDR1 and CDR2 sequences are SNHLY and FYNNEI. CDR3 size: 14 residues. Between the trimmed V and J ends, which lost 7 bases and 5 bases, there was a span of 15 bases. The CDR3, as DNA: TGTGCCAGCAAGGGGCGAGACAAGTATCAGCCCCAGCATTTT. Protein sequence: CASKGRDKYQPQHF.

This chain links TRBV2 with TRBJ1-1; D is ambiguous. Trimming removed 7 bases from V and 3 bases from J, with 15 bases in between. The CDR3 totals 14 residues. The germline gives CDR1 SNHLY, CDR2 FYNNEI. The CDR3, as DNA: TGTGCCAGCACTTCAGGCGACCTCTACACTGAAGCTTTCTTT. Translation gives CASTSGDLYTEAFF.

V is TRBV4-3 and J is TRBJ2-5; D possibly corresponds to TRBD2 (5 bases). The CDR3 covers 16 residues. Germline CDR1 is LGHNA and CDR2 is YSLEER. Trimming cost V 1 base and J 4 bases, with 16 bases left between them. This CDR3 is CASSQGGAAVRETQYF. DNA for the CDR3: TGCGCCAGCAGCCAAGGGGGAGCGGCGGTTCGAGAGACCCAGTACTTC.

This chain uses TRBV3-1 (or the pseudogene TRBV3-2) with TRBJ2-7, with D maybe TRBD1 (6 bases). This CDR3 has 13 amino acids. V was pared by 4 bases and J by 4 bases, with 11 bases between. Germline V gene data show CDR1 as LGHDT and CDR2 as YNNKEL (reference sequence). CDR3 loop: CASSLGDTYEQYF. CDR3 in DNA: TGTGCCAGCAGCCTCGGGGACACATACGAGCAGTACTTC.

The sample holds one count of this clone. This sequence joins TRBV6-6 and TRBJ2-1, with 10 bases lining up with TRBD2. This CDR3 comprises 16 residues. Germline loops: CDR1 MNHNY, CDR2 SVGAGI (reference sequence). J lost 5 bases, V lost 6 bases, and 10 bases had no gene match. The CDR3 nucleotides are TGTGCCAGCAGCCCACGGACTAGCGGCAGTCACAATGAGCAGTTCTTC. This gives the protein CASSPRTSGSHNEQFF.